The present entry profiles one T cell receptor (beta chain) with its context. Its target antigen remains unknown. No base quality information exists; no much larger clone differs at one position. TCRbeta CDR3 regions were amplified from genomic DNA by means of the immunoSEQ Assay, a bias-controlled multiplex PCR. The original pipeline was this. The number of nucleated cells in each sample was estimated from the amplification of reference gene primers within the assay. To quantify the absolute abundance of each unique TCRbeta CDR3 rearrangement, sequence reads were collapsed and filtered. For each sample, productive Simpson clonality was calculated by taking the square root of Simpson's diversity index across productive rearrangements. This immuneACCESS table, as held by TCRdb, lists in-frame sequences with V and J called but not all clones. Of the missing ones, under half trace to an unresolved V gene in checked studies; the others have no known cause. Clone size and the V and J calls come from that table; the DNA yielded D and trimming. The sample table records 65,000 to 85,000 clones; 85% to 90% of these occur just once. Approximately 4.7% of the sample is held by the ten biggest clonotypes.

Each collaborating institution followed its own protocols to collect whole blood in K2EDTA tubes. For TCRbeta analysis, collaborators shipped samples as frozen whole blood, isolated PBMCs, or DNA extracted from either of those sample types. The entry originates in a study of blood T cell repertoires in COVID-19 (dated by TCRdb to about 2020). About the full investigation: Samples covering the acute and convalescent phases of COVID-19 were provided by collaborators in the United States, Italy and Spain. The prospective study material was composed of cDNA or gDNA derived from T cells, B-cell-depleted T cells, or PBMCs. Subjects who had been exposed to COVID-19, were actively infected with it, or had recovered from it provided the deeply sampled blood TCRbeta repertoires that made up the dataset. The repertoires were made available in a free public database intended to serve as a resource for research on the immune response to SARS-CoV-2. The samples were drawn from two sources: the first 160 participants of the ongoing ImmuneRACE study, and fewer than 1,500 subjects contributed by 6 global collaborators. Sample metadata almost always included a de-identified subject ID, COVID-19 status, age in years and sex. Where available, HLA class I and class II types were taken from metadata supplied by the sample provider and were not determined by assay-based typing.

What the authors observed across the whole study: The quantity of clinical and demographic metadata differed by source and by participant and was supplied without curation.

Its CDR3 holds 15 amino acids, cysteine through phenylalanine. This entry keeps only the CDR3 DNA: 45 bases, framed from base 1. Unmatched junction bases come to 11, with V trimmed by 10 bases and J by 1 base. The germline V gene yields ENHRY for CDR1 and SYGVKD for CDR2. The sequence derives from a man between 50 and 59 years old with active COVID-19. Sequencing was carried out using peripheral blood. Recombination joined TRBV10-3 with TRBJ2-5; TRBD2 fits 8 bases in the junction. The sequenced DNA is TGTGCCACCCGGGGGGTCGGGAGGGCCCAAGAGACCCAGTACTTC. Its coded protein is CATRGVGRAQETQYF.